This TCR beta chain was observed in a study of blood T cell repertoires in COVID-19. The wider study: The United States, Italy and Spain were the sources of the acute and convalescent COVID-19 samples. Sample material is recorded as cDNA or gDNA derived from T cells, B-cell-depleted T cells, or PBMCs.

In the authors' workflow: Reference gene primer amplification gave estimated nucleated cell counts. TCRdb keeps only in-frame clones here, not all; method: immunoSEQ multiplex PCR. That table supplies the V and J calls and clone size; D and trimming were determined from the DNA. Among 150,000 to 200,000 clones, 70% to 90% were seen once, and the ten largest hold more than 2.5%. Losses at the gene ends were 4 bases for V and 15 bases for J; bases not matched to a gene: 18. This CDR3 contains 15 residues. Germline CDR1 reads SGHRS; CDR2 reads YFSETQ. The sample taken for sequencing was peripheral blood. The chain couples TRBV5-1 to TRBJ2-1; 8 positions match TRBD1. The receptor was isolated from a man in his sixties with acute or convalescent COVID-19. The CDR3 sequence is CASSTGTGVSQRTFF. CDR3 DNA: TGCGCCAGCAGCACCGGGACAGGCGTCTCACAGAGAACGTTCTTC. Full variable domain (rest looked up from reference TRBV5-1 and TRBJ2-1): KAGVTQTPRYLIKTRGQQVTLSCSPISGHRSVSWYQQTPGQGLQFLFEYFSETQRNKGNFPGRFSGRQFSNSRSEMNVSTLELGDSALYLCASSTGTGVSQRTFFGPGTRLTVL.